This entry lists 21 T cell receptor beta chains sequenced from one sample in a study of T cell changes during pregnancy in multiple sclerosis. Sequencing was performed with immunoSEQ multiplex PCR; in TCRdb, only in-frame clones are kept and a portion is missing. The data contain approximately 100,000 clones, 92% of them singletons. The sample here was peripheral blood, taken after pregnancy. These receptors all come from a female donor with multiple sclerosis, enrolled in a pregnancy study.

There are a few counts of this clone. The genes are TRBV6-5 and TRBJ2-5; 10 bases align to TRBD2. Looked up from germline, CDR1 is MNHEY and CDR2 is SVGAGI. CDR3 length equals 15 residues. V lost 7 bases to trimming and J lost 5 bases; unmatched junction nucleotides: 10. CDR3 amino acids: CASKLAGATRETQYF. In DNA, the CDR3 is TGTGCCAGCAAGCTAGCGGGGGCCACGCGGGAGACCCAGTACTTC.

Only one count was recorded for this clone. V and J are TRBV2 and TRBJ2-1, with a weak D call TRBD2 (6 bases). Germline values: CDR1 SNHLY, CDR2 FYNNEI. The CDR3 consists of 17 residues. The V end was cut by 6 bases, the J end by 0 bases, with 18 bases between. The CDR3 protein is CASSPLAGLISYNEQFF. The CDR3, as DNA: TGTGCCAGCAGCCCATTGGCGGGACTCATCTCCTACAATGAGCAGTTCTTC.

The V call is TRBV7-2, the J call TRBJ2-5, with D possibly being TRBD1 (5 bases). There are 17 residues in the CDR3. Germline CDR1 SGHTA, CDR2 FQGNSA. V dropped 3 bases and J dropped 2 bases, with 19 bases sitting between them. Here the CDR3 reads CASSFGMTRVLQETQYF. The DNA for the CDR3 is TGTGCCAGCAGCTTTGGCATGACCAGGGTACTACAAGAGACCCAGTACTTC. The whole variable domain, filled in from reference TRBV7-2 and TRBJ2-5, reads GAGVSQSPSNKVTEKGKDVELRCDPISGHTALYWYRQSLGQGLEFLIYFQGNSAPDKSGLPSDRFSAERTGGSVSTLTIQRTQQEDSAVYLCASSFGMTRVLQETQYFGPGTRLLVL.

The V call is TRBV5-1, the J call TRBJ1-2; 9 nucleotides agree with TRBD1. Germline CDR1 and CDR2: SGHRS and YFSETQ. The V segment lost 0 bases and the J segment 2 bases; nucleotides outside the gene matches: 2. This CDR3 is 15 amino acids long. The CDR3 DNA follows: TGCGCCAGCAGCTTGGTTGACAGGGGGAACTATGGCTACACCTTC. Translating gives CASSLVDRGNYGYTF.

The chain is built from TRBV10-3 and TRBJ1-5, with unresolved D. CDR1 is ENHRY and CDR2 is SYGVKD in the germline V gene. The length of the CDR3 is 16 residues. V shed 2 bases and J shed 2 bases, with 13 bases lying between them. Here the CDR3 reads CAISEALILGNQPQHF. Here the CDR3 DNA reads TGTGCCATCAGTGAGGCTTTGATATTAGGCAATCAGCCCCAGCATTTT.

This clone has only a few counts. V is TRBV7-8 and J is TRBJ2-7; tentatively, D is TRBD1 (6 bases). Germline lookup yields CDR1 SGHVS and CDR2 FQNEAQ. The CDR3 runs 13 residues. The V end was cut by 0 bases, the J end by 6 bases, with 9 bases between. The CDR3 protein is CASSLAGQLEQYF. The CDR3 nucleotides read TGTGCCAGCAGCTTAGCAGGACAGCTCGAGCAGTACTTC.

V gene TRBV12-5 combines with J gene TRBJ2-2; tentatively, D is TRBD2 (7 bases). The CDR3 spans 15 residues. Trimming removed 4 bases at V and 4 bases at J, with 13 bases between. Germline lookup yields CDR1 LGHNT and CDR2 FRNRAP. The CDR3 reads CASGSVRGGTGELFF. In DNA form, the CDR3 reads TGTGCTAGTGGTTCGGTGAGGGGGGGCACCGGGGAGCTGTTTTTT. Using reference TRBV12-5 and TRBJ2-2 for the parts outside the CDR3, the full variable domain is DARVTQTPRHKVTEMGQEVTMRCQPILGHNTVFWYRQTMMQGLELLAYFRNRAPLDDSGMPKDRFSAEMPDATLATLKIQPSEPRDSAVYFCASGSVRGGTGELFFGEGSRLTVL.

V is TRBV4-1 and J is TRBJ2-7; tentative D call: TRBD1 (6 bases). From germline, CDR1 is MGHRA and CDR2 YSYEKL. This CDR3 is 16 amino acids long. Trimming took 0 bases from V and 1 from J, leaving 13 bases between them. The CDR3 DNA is TGCGCCAGCAGCCAAGAATCACGAGGGGGATCCTACGAGCAGTACTTC. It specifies CASSQESRGGSYEQYF.

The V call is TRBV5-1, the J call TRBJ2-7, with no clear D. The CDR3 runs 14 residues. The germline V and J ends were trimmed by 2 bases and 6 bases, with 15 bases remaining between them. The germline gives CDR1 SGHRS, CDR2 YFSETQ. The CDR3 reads CASSFGVTSGEQYF. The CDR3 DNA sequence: TGCGCCAGCAGCTTTGGCGTCACCTCGGGCGAGCAGTACTTC. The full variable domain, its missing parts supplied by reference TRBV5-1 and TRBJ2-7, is KAGVTQTPRYLIKTRGQQVTLSCSPISGHRSVSWYQQTPGQGLQFLFEYFSETQRNKGNFPGRFSGRQFSNSRSEMNVSTLELGDSALYLCASSFGVTSGEQYFGPGTRLTVT.

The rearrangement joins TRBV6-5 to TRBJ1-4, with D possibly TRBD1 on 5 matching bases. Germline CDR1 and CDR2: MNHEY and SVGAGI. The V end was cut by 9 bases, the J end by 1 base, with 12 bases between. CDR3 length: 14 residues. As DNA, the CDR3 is TGTGCCAGTAGACAGACTTTAACTAATGAAAAACTGTTTTTT. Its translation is CASRQTLTNEKLFF.

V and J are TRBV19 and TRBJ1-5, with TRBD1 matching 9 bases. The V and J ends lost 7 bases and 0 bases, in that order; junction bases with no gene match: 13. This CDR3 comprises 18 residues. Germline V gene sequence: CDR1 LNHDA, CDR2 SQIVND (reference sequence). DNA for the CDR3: TGTGCCAGTAAAGCTTGGGTACAGGGGGCAGATAGCAATCAGCCCCAGCATTTT. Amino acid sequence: CASKAWVQGADSNQPQHF.

CDR3 DNA sequence: TGTGCCAGCAGCGCCCGGGACAGCCATGAAGCTTTCTTT. Translating it yields CASSARDSHEAFF. The chain couples TRBV7-8 to TRBJ1-1; TRBD1 agrees at 7 bases. Trimming took 5 bases from V and 7 from J; bases not matched to a gene: 7. This CDR3 has 13 residues. Germline CDR1 SGHVS, CDR2 FQNEAQ.

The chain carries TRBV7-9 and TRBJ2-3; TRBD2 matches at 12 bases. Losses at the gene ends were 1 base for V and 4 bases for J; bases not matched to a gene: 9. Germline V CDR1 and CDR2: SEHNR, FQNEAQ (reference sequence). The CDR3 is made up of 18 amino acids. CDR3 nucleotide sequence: TGTGCCAGCAGCTTAGTCGGACTAGCGGGGTCTAGTCCAGATACGCAGTATTTT. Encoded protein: CASSLVGLAGSSPDTQYF. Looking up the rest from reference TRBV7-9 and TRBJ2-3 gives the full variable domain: DTGVSQNPRHKITKRGQNVTFRCDPISEHNRLYWYRQTLGQGPEFLTYFQNEAQLEKSRLLSDRFSAERPKGSFSTLEIQRTEQGDSAMYLCASSLVGLAGSSPDTQYFGPGTRLTVL.

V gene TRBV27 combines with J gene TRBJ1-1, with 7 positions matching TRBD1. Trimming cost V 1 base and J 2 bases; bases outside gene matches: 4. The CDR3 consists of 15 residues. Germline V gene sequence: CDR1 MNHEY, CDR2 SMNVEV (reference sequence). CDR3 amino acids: CASSLYYRGNTEAFF. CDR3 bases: TGTGCCAGCAGTTTATACTACAGGGGCAACACTGAAGCTTTCTTT.

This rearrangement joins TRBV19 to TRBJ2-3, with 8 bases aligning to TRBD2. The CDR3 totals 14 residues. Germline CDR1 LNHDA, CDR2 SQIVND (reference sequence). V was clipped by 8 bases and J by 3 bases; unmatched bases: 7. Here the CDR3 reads CASRAGVKTDTQYF. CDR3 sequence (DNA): TGTGCCAGTCGAGCGGGAGTAAAGACAGATACGCAGTATTTT.

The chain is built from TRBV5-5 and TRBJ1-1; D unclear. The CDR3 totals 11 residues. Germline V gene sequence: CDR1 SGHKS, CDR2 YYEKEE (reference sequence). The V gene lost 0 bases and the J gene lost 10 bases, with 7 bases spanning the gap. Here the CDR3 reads CASSLGASAFF. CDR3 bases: TGTGCCAGCAGCTTGGGGGCTTCAGCTTTCTTT.

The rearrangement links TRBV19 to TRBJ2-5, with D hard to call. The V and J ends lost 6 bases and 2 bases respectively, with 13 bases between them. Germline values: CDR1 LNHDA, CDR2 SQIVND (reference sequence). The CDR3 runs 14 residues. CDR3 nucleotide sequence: TGTGCCAGTAGAAGGTGGTCAGGACAAGAGACCCAGTACTTC. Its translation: CASRRWSGQETQYF.

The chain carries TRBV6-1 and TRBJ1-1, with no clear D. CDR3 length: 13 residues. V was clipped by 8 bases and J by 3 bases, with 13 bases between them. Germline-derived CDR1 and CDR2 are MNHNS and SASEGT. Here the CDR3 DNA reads TGTGCCAGCCTATACCTCGCCCACACTGAAGCTTTCTTT. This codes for CASLYLAHTEAFF.

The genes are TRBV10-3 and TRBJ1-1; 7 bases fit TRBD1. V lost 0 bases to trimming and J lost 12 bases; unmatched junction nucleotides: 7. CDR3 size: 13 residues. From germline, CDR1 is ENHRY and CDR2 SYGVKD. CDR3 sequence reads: CAISESLTGRPFF. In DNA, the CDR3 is TGTGCCATCAGTGAGTCGCTGACAGGGAGGCCTTTCTTT.

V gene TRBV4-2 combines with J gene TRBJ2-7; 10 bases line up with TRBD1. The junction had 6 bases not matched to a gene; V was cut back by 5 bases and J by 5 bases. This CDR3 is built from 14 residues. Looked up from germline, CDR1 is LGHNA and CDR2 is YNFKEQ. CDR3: CASSAPGTGDEQYF. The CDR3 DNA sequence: TGTGCCAGCAGCGCTCCCGGGACAGGGGACGAGCAGTACTTC.

CDR3 region: CASSLFAGSSYEQYF. CDR3 nucleotides: TGTGCCAGCAGCTTATTCGCTGGCAGCTCCTACGAGCAGTACTTC. The chain recombines TRBV7-9 with TRBJ2-7; no clear D gene. Looked up from germline, CDR1 is SEHNR and CDR2 is FQNEAQ (reference sequence). The CDR3 covers 15 residues. Trimming removed 2 bases from V and 0 bases from J, with 11 bases in between.